This T cell receptor (beta chain) derives from a study of T-cell memory formation after mild COVID-19. The CDR3 loop spans 15 amino acids. Trimming pared 6 bases from V and 2 bases from J, leaving 11 bases between. Germline V gene data show CDR1 as MNHEY and CDR2 as SVGEGT. Via MiXCR, TCRdb re-called the 5' RACE reads, giving one row per CDR3 protein. The profile covers a few hundred thousand distinct CDR3 sequences, with about an eighth appearing a single time and about 20% taken by the ten largest. The sequence was collected from a man aged 18 to 29 who had mild COVID-19 (a few samples of this study predate the infection). Cell type and time point are not known. Sequenced sample: PBMCs or a T cell subset sorted from them (not recorded which). This chain connects TRBV6-2 or TRBV6-3 to TRBJ2-6, with D possibly being TRBD1 or TRBD2 (5 bases each). In DNA form, the CDR3 reads TGTGCCAGCAGGCTATTGGGGGCTGGGGCCAACGTCCTGACTTTC. This gives the protein CASRLLGAGANVLTF.